This T cell receptor beta chain was recovered during a study of blood T cell repertoires in COVID-19. The overall study: Sites across the United States, Italy and Spain contributed samples from acute and convalescent COVID-19. From T cells, B-cell-depleted T cells, or PBMCs came the material, which was cDNA or gDNA.

Original processing methods: Using reference gene primer amplification, nucleated cell counts were estimated. Data came from immunoSEQ multiplex PCR; TCRdb stores just in-frame clones and leaves some out. D and trimming come from the DNA, and the V and J calls and clone size come from that table. The sample holds 250,000 to 350,000 clones, 80% to 90% seen once. This CDR3 is built from 13 residues. V was shortened by 6 bases and J by 4 bases, with 12 bases between the two germline ends. Germline CDR1 is MNHEY and CDR2 is SVGEGT. This chain uses TRBV6-2 or TRBV6-3 with TRBJ1-1, with a possible D match to TRBD1 (6 bases). This TCR was sampled from a woman aged 25 to 39 with active or convalescent COVID-19. Material: peripheral blood. In nucleotides, the CDR3 is TGTGCCAGCAGCCCGGGCAGGGGCACTGAAGCTTTCTTT. The encoded protein is CASSPGRGTEAFF.